Following are 25 T cell receptor beta chains from one sample sequenced in a study of cytomegalovirus exposure and HLA in healthy donors. Use of 60 Vbeta and 13 Jbeta primers characterized the PCR. TCRdb keeps only in-frame clones here, not all; method: immunoSEQ multiplex PCR. The sample records about 140,000 clones, around two thirds being singletons. The sequencing sample was made of PBMCs. The receptors shown here come from a male donor in good health and CMV-seronegative.

The chain is built from TRBV5-4 and TRBJ2-5; tentatively, D is TRBD1 (6 bases). The CDR3 covers 14 residues. The germline V gene encodes CDR1 SGHNT and CDR2 YYREEE (reference sequence). V was trimmed by 2 bases and J by 4 bases, leaving 12 bases between them. CDR3 nucleotide sequence: TGTGCCAGCAGCTTAGGGGGTGGGCCAGAGACCCAGTACTTC. Its translation: CASSLGGGPETQYF.

The genes are TRBV5-1 and TRBJ2-5, with TRBD2 identical over 8 bases. From germline, CDR1 is SGHRS and CDR2 YFSETQ. The length of the CDR3 is 15 residues. The V gene end was trimmed by 5 bases and the J gene end by 3 bases; junction bases not matched to a gene: 9. The DNA of the CDR3 is TGCGCCAGCAGTGAGAGCGGGGGTCCAGAAGAGACCCAGTACTTC. It specifies CASSESGGPEETQYF.

This chain connects TRBV6-5 to TRBJ1-4, with unresolved D. Germline V CDR1 and CDR2: MNHEY, SVGAGI. Between the trimmed V and J ends, which lost 5 bases and 5 bases, there was a span of 12 bases. The CDR3 loop spans 14 amino acids. In DNA form, the CDR3 reads TGTGCCAGCAGTCGGACTGTTCTCAATGAAAAACTGTTTTTT. Amino acids: CASSRTVLNEKLFF.

The chain employs TRBV27 and TRBJ2-5; 8 bases are a match to TRBD2. Germline CDR1 reads MNHEY; CDR2 reads SMNVEV (reference sequence). The CDR3 is made up of 14 amino acids. J was trimmed by 4 bases and V by 3 bases; bases with no gene match: 4. CDR3 in amino acids: CASSLSGLVETQYF. In DNA form, the CDR3 reads TGTGCCAGCAGTTTGTCGGGACTAGTAGAGACCCAGTACTTC.

This clone was observed a handful of times. The CDR3 spells CTSSQLARGTEAFF. The CDR3 bases are TGCACCAGCAGCCAACTCGCTAGGGGCACTGAAGCTTTCTTT. The chain has TRBV1 and TRBJ1-1; TRBD1 is the table's D call, not checked against the DNA. TRBV1 represents a pseudogene. The CDR3 contains 14 residues.

The V gene is TRBV30, the J gene TRBJ2-1; 9 bases agree with TRBD1. V lost 1 base to trimming and J lost 8 bases; unmatched junction nucleotides: 3. Germline V gene lookup returns CDR1 GTSNPN and CDR2 SVGIG (reference sequence). The length of the CDR3 is 13 residues. Here the CDR3 DNA reads TGTGCCTGGAGTGAAGGGACAGGGTATGAGCAGTTCTTC. This encodes CAWSEGTGYEQFF.

This clone was recorded only once. The chain employs TRBV28 and TRBJ1-1, with D hard to call. The CDR3 extends over 12 amino acids. The ends were cut back, 2 bases at V and 4 bases at J, with 5 bases in the middle. CDR1 is MDHEN and CDR2 is SYDVKM in the germline V gene. CDR3 amino acids: CASSLRATEAFF. CDR3 nucleotide sequence: TGTGCCAGCAGTTTACGAGCCACTGAAGCTTTCTTT.

The chain has TRBV5-1 and TRBJ1-2; 10 nucleotides match TRBD1. J was trimmed by 4 bases and V by 1 base; bases with no gene match: 7. The CDR3 consists of 16 residues. Germline-derived CDR1 and CDR2 are SGHRS and YFSETQ. The CDR3 region has the DNA TGCGCCAGCAGCTTGAACCGGGACAGGGGCCTCTATGGCTACACCTTC. This encodes CASSLNRDRGLYGYTF. Using reference TRBV5-1 and TRBJ1-2 for the parts outside the CDR3, the full variable domain is KAGVTQTPRYLIKTRGQQVTLSCSPISGHRSVSWYQQTPGQGLQFLFEYFSETQRNKGNFPGRFSGRQFSNSRSEMNVSTLELGDSALYLCASSLNRDRGLYGYTFGSGTRLTVV.

The rearrangement uses TRBV5-4 and TRBJ1-1, with D unresolved. The germline V and J ends were trimmed by 1 base and 3 bases, with 13 bases remaining between them. From germline, CDR1 is SGHNT and CDR2 YYREEE (reference sequence). CDR3 length equals 15 residues. The CDR3 loop is CASSLPRGRYTEAFF. The CDR3 coding sequence is TGTGCCAGCAGCTTGCCCCGGGGTAGGTACACTGAAGCTTTCTTT.

The chain recombines TRBV5-8 with TRBJ1-5; 7 bases line up with TRBD1. Germline CDR1 and CDR2: SGHTS and YDEGEE. Germline trimming cut 4 bases from V and 7 bases from J; bases unmatched to any gene: 8. There are 14 residues in the CDR3. For the CDR3, the DNA is TGTGCCAGCAGCCCCGGGACAGAGGGGCAGCCCCAGCATTTT. This sequence encodes CASSPGTEGQPQHF.

This chain joins TRBV28 and TRBJ2-7, with 7 bases fitting TRBD1. V lost 1 base to trimming and J lost 7 bases; unmatched junction nucleotides: 10. Germline assignment: CDR1 MDHEN and CDR2 SYDVKM. This CDR3 contains 15 residues. The CDR3 spells CASSLSNRGEFEQYF. CDR3 sequence (DNA): TGTGCCAGCAGTTTATCGAACAGGGGTGAGTTTGAGCAGTACTTC.

The chain combines TRBV9 with TRBJ1-2; 9 bases are a match to TRBD1. V shed 3 bases, J shed 2 bases, and the junction held 5 bases outside the gene matches. This CDR3 has 15 amino acids. Germline V gives CDR1 SGDLS, CDR2 YYNGEE. Here the CDR3 reads CASSGTGVDNYGYTF. The CDR3 DNA reads TGTGCCAGCAGCGGGACAGGGGTAGACAACTATGGCTACACCTTC.

The chain recombines TRBV5-1 with TRBJ1-6; the match to TRBD1 covers 8 bases. The ends lost 0 bases at V and 10 bases at J; junction bases unmatched: 6. CDR1 and CDR2 (germline): SGHRS, YFSETQ. This CDR3 contains 15 residues. CDR3 in amino acids: CASSLAGQGDSPLHF. The CDR3 bases are TGCGCCAGCAGCTTGGCTGGACAGGGAGACTCACCCCTCCACTTT.

The chain links TRBV9 to TRBJ2-1; 12 bases are shared with TRBD2. The V gene end was trimmed by 0 bases and the J gene end by 0 bases; junction bases not matched to a gene: 16. Germline loops: CDR1 SGDLS, CDR2 YYNGEE. This CDR3 region has 22 residues. The CDR3 region is CASSVGLLAGGLLQSSYNEQFF. The CDR3 DNA follows: TGTGCCAGCAGCGTAGGGCTACTAGCGGGGGGCCTCCTACAAAGCTCCTACAATGAGCAGTTCTTC.

The chain uses TRBV18 and TRBJ2-3, with a possible D match to TRBD2 (5 bases). The length of the CDR3 is 15 residues. The germline V gene has CDR1 KGHSH and CDR2 LQKENI. Trimming took 1 base from V and 0 from J, leaving 8 bases between them. The CDR3 DNA sequence: TGTGCCAGCTCACCACTAGCGACAAGCACAGATACGCAGTATTTT. Its translation is CASSPLATSTDTQYF.

The gene calls are TRBV11-2 and TRBJ1-6, with 9 positions matching TRBD1. CDR3 length equals 15 residues. The germline gives CDR1 SGHAT, CDR2 FQNNGV. With V trimmed by 0 bases and J by 7 bases, 1 base remained unmatched. The CDR3 region is CASSLDGQGNSPLHF. DNA of the CDR3: TGTGCCAGCAGCTTAGATGGACAGGGGAATTCACCCCTCCACTTT.

V usage is TRBV6-5 and J usage is TRBJ2-1, with 13 bases matching TRBD2. Germline V gives CDR1 MNHEY, CDR2 SVGAGI. The CDR3 spans 16 residues. The V and J ends lost 0 bases and 8 bases, in that order; junction bases with no gene match: 4. This CDR3 reads CASSYSTSGGWYEQFF. DNA of the CDR3: TGTGCCAGCAGTTACTCGACTAGCGGGGGGTGGTATGAGCAGTTCTTC.

The chain has TRBV10-3 and TRBJ2-5; 7 bases fit TRBD1. V gave up 8 bases and J gave up 3 bases; unmatched junction bases: 6. Per the germline V gene, CDR1 is ENHRY and CDR2 is SYGVKD. The CDR3 runs to 13 residues. The CDR3 reads CAIRQGVEETQYF. The CDR3 DNA is TGTGCCATCCGACAGGGTGTGGAAGAGACCCAGTACTTC.

This chain joins TRBV30 and TRBJ1-6; D is unclear. V was clipped by 0 bases and J by 5 bases, with 8 bases between them. The CDR3 has 14 residues. Germline CDR1 and CDR2: GTSNPN and SVGIG (reference sequence). The CDR3, as DNA: TGTGCCTGGAGTGTTAGTGAAAATAATTCACCCCTCCACTTT. This encodes CAWSVSENNSPLHF. Drawing the rest from reference TRBV30 and TRBJ1-6, the complete variable domain is SQTIHQWPATLVQPVGSPLSLECTVEGTSNPNLYWYRQAAGRGLQLLFYSVGIGQISSEVPQNLSASRPQDRQFILSSKKLLLSDSGFYLCAWSVSENNSPLHFGNGTRLTVT.

In this sample, this clone turned up a few times. The chain uses TRBV7-6 and TRBJ2-5, with D perhaps TRBD1 (6 bases). V was shortened by 1 base and J by 5 bases, with 14 bases between the two germline ends. Per germline, CDR1 SGHVS and CDR2 FNYEAQ. This CDR3 spans 15 amino acids. The CDR3 region is CASSLGQGLGETQYF. CDR3 nucleotides: TGTGCCAGCAGCTTAGGGCAGGGGTTAGGGGAGACCCAGTACTTC.

The chain employs TRBV18 and TRBJ1-2; TRBD1 matches at 10 bases. The germline V gene encodes CDR1 KGHSH and CDR2 LQKENI. This CDR3 spans 17 amino acids. V lost 2 bases, J lost 5 bases, and 11 bases stayed unmatched. For the CDR3, the DNA is TGTGCCAGCTCACCAGTATCGGGACAGGGGACCTTTTATGGCTACACCTTC. Translation: CASSPVSGQGTFYGYTF.

This clone was observed a single time. The rearrangement uses TRBV5-6 and TRBJ1-6, with 9 bases lining up with TRBD1. From germline, CDR1 is SGHDT and CDR2 YYEEEE. The CDR3 has 16 residues. Losses at the gene ends were 3 bases for V and 4 bases for J; bases not matched to a gene: 5. The CDR3: CASSSSDRGYNSPLHF. CDR3 in DNA: TGTGCCAGCAGCTCGTCGGACAGGGGATATAATTCACCCCTCCACTTT.

This clone was counted a few times. The chain uses TRBV7-6 and TRBJ2-5, with a weak D call TRBD1 (6 bases). This CDR3 region has 13 residues. Trimming left V 6 bases short and J 4 bases short, with 12 bases between. Germline-derived CDR1 and CDR2 are SGHVS and FNYEAQ. The CDR3 DNA reads TGTGCCAGCAGGGGGACAAGGTTAGAGACCCAGTACTTC. This gives the protein CASRGTRLETQYF.

The V call is TRBV18, the J call TRBJ1-2; no firm D call. The CDR3 spans 14 residues. V lost 3 bases, J lost 6 bases, and 14 bases lay in between. Germline CDR1 KGHSH, CDR2 LQKENI. The CDR3 coding sequence is TGTGCCAGCTCACCCCCGAACACGCCCAATGGCTACACCTTC. It encodes CASSPPNTPNGYTF.

The chain couples TRBV29-1 to TRBJ2-2; weak D call: TRBD1 (6 bases). Germline CDR1 is SQVTM and CDR2 is ANQGSEA. This CDR3 has 14 residues. V gave up 4 bases and J gave up 4 bases, with 13 bases separating them. CDR3 sequence reads: CSVAPGDRTGELFF. The CDR3 DNA follows: TGCAGCGTTGCGCCAGGGGACCGCACCGGGGAGCTGTTTTTT.